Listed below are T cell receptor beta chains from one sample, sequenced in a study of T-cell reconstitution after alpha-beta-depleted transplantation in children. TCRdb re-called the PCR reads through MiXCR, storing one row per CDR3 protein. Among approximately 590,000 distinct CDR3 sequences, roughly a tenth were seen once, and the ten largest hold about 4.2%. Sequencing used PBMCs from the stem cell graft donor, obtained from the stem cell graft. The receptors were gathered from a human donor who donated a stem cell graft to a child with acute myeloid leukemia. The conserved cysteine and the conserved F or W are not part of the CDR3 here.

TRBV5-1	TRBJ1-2	ASSVGDGPNGYT
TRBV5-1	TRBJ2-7	ASSLGPRGAYEQY
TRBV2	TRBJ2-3	ASSRKKQGSGADTQY
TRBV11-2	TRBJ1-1	ASSLIQGTEAF
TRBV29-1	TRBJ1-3	SAGSSGGNTIY
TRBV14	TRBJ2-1	ASSPQGRGSYNEQF
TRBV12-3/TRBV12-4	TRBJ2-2	ASSYPSGGSPGELF
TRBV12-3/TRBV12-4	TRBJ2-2	ASSPRQGANTGELF
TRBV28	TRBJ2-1	ASSVLTSGNNEQF
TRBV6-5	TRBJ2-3	ASSSLGTSSPTQY
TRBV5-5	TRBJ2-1	ASSFGWTSGRDEQF
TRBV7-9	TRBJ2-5	ASSLRLQTQY
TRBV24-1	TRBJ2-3	ATSDRDRGRTDTQY
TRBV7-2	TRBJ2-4	ASRSGERNIQY
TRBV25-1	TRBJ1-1	ASRESTGGWEAF
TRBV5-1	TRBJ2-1	ASSLYVAGGPNYNEQF
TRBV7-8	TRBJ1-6	ASSLNLGNNSPLH
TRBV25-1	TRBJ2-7	ASSDDGRYEQY
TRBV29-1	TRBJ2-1	SPASGTSPPGNFGDEQF
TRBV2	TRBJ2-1	ASSPPGDDEQF
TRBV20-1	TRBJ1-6	SARKRGDNSPLH
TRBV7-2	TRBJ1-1	ASSLDQREAF
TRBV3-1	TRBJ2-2	ASSQVGPTGELF
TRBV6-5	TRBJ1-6	ASSYSSDRRYNSPLH
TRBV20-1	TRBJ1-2	SARGSSGPFYGYT
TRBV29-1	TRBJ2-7	SVDSTGTGTYEQY
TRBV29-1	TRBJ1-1	SVAPNTEAF
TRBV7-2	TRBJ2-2	ASSHMDYPHTGELF
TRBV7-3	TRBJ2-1	ASSSLGGGEQF